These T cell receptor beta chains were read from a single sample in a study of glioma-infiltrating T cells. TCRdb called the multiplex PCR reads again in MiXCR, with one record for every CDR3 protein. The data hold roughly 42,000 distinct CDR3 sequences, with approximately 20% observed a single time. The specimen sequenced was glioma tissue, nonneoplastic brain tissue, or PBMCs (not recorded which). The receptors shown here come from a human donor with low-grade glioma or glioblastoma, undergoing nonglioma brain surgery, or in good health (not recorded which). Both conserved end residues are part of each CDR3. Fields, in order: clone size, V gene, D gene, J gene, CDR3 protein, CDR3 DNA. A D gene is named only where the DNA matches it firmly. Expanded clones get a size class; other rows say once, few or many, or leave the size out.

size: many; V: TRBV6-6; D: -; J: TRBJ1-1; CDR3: CASSYEGSRTEAFF; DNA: TGTGCCAGCAGTTACGAGGGGAGTAGAACTGAAGCTTTCTTT
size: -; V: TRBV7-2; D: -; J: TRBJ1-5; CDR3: CASSPGQGFRQPQHF; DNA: TGTGCCAGCAGCCCCGGACAAGGGTTTCGTCAGCCCCAGCATTTT
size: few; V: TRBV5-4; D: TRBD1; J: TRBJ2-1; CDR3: CASSTRTGVNEQFF; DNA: TGTGCCAGCAGCACACGGACAGGGGTGAATGAGCAGTTCTTC
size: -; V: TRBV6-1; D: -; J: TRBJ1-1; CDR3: CASSTKGSTEAFF; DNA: TGTGCCAGCAGTACCAAAGGGAGCACTGAAGCTTTCTTT
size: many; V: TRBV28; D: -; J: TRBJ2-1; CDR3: CASSLVTNEQFF; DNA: TGTGCCAGCAGTTTAGTAACAAATGAGCAGTTCTTC
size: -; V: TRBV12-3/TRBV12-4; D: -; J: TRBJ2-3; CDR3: CASSLGVYTDTQYF; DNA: TGTGCCAGCAGTTTAGGTGTCTACACAGATACGCAGTATTTT
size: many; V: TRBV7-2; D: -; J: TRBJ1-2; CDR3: CASSFATHGYTF; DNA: TGTGCCAGCAGCTTCGCGACTCATGGCTACACCTTC
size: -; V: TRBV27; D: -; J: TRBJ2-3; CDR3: CASRDPQSTDTQYF; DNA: TGTGCCAGCAGAGATCCACAGAGCACAGATACGCAGTATTTT
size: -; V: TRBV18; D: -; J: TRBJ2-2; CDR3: CASSSDRSSTTFF; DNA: TGTGCCAGCTCATCCGACAGGAGTTCTACCACTTTTTTT
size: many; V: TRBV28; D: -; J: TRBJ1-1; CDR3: CASSLRGVGVNTEAFF; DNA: TGTGCCAGCAGTTTAAGAGGGGTTGGGGTCAACACTGAAGCTTTCTTT
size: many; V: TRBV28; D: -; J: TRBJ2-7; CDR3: CASSLFGYEQYF; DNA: TGTGCCAGCAGTTTATTCGGGTACGAGCAGTACTTC
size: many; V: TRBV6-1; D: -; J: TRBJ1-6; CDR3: CASSTSWGNSPLHF; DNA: TGTGCCAGCAGTACGAGTTGGGGTAATTCACCCCTCCACTTT
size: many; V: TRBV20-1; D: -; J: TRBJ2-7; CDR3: CSATKQTASSYEQYF; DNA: TGCAGTGCTACGAAACAAACAGCTAGCTCCTACGAGCAGTACTTC
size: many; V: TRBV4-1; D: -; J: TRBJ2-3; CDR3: CASSPVGSTDTQYF; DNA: TGCGCCAGCAGCCCGGTAGGAAGCACAGATACGCAGTATTTT
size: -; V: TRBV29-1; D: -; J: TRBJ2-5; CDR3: CSADSIGETQYF; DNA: TGCAGCGCCGATAGTATTGGAGAGACCCAGTACTTC
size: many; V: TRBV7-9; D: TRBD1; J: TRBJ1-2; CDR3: CASSLLGTGDYGYTF; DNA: TGTGCCAGCAGCTTACTGGGGACAGGGGACTATGGCTACACCTTC
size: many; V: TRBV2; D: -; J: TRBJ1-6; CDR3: CASTRGTESPLHF; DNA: TGTGCCAGCACGCGGGGGACGGAATCACCCCTCCACTTT
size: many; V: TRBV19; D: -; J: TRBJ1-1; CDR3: CASSEGGVNTEAFF; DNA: TGTGCCAGTAGTGAGGGCGGGGTCAACACTGAAGCTTTCTTT
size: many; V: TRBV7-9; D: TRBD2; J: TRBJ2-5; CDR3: CASSKGLAVQETQYF; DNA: TGTGCCAGCAGCAAGGGACTAGCAGTCCAAGAGACCCAGTACTTC
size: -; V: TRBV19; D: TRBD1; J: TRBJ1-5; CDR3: CASKMDRVVGQPQHF; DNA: TGTGCCAGTAAGATGGACAGGGTAGTAGGTCAGCCCCAGCATTTT
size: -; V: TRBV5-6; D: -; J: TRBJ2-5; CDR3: CASSPWDAPVGETQYF; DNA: TGTGCCAGCAGCCCCTGGGACGCCCCGGTGGGGGAGACCCAGTACTTC
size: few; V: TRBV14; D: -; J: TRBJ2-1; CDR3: CASSQAGSYNEQFF; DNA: TGTGCCAGCAGCCAAGCGGGATCCTACAATGAGCAGTTCTTC
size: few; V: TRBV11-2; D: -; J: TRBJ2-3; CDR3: CASRFGSGTDTQYF; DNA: TGTGCCAGCCGGTTTGGGAGTGGCACAGATACGCAGTATTTT
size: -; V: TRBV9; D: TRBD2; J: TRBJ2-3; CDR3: CASSPLRLAGGTDTQYF; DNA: TGTGCCAGCAGCCCCTTGCGGCTAGCGGGGGGCACAGATACGCAGTATTTT
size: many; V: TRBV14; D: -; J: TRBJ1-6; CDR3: CASSQVPGSPLHF; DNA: TGTGCCAGCAGCCAAGTACCCGGCTCACCCCTCCACTTT